Shown below are 5 T cell receptor beta chains from a single sample sequenced in a study of shared clonotypes between healthy human individuals. Some clones are missing from TCRdb's copy, which holds only in-frame ones; the method was immunoSEQ multiplex PCR. The data contain millions of clones, about 95% of them seen just once; the ten biggest clones take up 0.13%. Sequenced input: naive CD4+ T cells sorted from blood. Subset specified: CD45RA+ positively selected. These receptors were collected from a man aged 18 to 29 in good health.

This chain uses TRBV15 with TRBJ2-7; TRBD2 matches at 10 bases. This CDR3 comprises 15 residues. Germline V CDR1 and CDR2: LNHNV, YYDKDF (reference sequence). The trim removed 2 bases at V and 4 bases at J, leaving 5 bases unmatched. This CDR3 is CATSRPTSGAYEQYF. The CDR3 DNA sequence: TGTGCCACCAGCAGACCTACTAGCGGGGCTTACGAGCAGTACTTC.

J is TRBJ2-4 and V is TRBV2, with D possibly being TRBD1 (6 bases). V shed 6 bases and J shed 2 bases, with 17 bases lying between them. In germline, CDR1 is SNHLY, CDR2 FYNNEI. CDR3 length equals 16 residues. The CDR3 is CASRLEGGMTKNIQYF. The CDR3 DNA follows: TGTGCCAGCAGGCTAGAAGGGGGAATGACCAAAAACATTCAGTACTTC.

This chain joins TRBV30 and TRBJ2-1; maybe TRBD1 (5 bases). CDR1 is GTSNPN, CDR2 SVGIG, per germline (reference sequence). V was clipped by 5 bases and J by 3 bases, with 20 bases between them. This CDR3 contains 16 residues. The CDR3 nucleotides read TGTGCCTGGGCCCGAAAACAGGCAGTGTACTACAATGAGCAGTTCTTC. Residues: CAWARKQAVYYNEQFF.

The chain carries TRBV7-9 and TRBJ1-5; D unclear. Germline V gene sequence: CDR1 SEHNR, CDR2 FQNEAQ (reference sequence). Trimming pared 6 bases from V and 2 bases from J, leaving 8 bases between. The CDR3 consists of 13 residues. CDR3 in amino acids: CASREEGNQPQHF. In nucleotides, the CDR3 is TGTGCCAGCAGGGAGGAAGGCAATCAGCCCCAGCATTTT.

This chain connects TRBV11-3 to TRBJ2-2, with D tentatively TRBD2 (6 bases). This CDR3 contains 17 residues. Per germline, CDR1 SGHNT and CDR2 YENEEA. V gave up 1 base and J gave up 3 bases, with 15 bases separating them. DNA of the CDR3: TGTGCCAGCAGCTTAGTGGGAGGAGCGACCCACACCGGGGAGCTGTTTTTT. Translating it yields CASSLVGGATHTGELFF.